This passage covers 2 T cell receptor beta chains from one sample sequenced in a study of T cell clonotyping in hematopoietic cell transplantation. Measured with immunoSEQ multiplex PCR; TCRdb has only the in-frame clones, and not every one. The sample has some 30,000 clones, 60% to 80% seen once. Sample time point: recipient sample about 28 days before transplant, after cytoreduction. Specimen: peripheral blood mononuclear cells, collected before stem cell transplant. The receptors here all came from a man in his fifties with myelodysplastic syndrome. Some clones in this sample may be carry-over from other donors' samples.

The table lists this clone with a few counts. The rearrangement joins TRBV28 to TRBJ1-1; D not resolved. Germline V CDR1 and CDR2: MDHEN, SYDVKM. This CDR3 has 13 residues. The V and J ends lost 3 bases and 5 bases respectively, with 10 bases between them. CDR3 bases: TGTGCCAGCAGTTTGCTGTTGGGGACTGAAGCTTTCTTT. As protein: CASSLLLGTEAFF.

This clone was seen more than once but under ten times. This chain joins TRBV7-2 and TRBJ2-5; D may correspond to TRBD1 or TRBD2 (5 bases each). The V end was cut by 5 bases, the J end by 5 bases, with 12 bases between. The CDR3 totals 13 residues. Looked up from germline, CDR1 is SGHTA and CDR2 is FQGNSA. In nucleotides, the CDR3 is TGTGCCAGCAGCCCAGGGACCGGGGAGACCCAGTACTTC. This encodes CASSPGTGETQYF. Supplemented by reference TRBV7-2 and TRBJ2-5, the full variable domain reads GAGVSQSPSNKVTEKGKDVELRCDPISGHTALYWYRQSLGQGLEFLIYFQGNSAPDKSGLPSDRFSAERTGGSVSTLTIQRTQQEDSAVYLCASSPGTGETQYFGPGTRLLVL.